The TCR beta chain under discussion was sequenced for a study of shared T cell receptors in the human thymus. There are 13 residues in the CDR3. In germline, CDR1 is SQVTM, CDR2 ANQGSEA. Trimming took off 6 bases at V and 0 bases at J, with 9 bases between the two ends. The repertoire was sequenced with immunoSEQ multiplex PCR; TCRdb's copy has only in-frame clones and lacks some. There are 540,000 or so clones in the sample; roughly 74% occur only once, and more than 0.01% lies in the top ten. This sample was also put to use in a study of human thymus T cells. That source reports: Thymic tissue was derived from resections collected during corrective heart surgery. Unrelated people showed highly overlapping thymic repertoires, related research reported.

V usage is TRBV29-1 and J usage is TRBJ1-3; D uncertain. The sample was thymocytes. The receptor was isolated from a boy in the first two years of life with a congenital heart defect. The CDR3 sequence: CSVEVPSGNTIYF. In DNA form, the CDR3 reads TGCAGCGTCGAGGTCCCCTCTGGAAACACCATATATTTT.